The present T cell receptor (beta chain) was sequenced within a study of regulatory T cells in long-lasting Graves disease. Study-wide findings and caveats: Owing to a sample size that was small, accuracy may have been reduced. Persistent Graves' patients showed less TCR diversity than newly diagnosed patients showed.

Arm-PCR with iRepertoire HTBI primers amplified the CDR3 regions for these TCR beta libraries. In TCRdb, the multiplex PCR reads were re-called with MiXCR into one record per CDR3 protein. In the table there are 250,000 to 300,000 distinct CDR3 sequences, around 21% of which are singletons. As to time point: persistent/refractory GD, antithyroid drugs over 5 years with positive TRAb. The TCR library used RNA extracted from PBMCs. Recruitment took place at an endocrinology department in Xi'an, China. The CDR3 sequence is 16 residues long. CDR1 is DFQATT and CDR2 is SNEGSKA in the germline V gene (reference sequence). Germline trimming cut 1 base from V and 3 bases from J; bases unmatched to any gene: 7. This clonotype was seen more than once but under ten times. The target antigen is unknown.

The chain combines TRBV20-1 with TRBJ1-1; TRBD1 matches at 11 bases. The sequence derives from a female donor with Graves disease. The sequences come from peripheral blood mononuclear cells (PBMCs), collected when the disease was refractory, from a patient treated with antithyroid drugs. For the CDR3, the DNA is TGCAGTGCTAGAGGAGGACAGGGGGCTAGGTACACTGAAGCTTTCTTT. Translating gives CSARGGQGARYTEAFF.